This T cell receptor (beta chain) originates from a study of T-cell memory formation after mild COVID-19. For the study at large: There were largely donor-specific TCR clusters.

This clonotype was seen a handful of times. Its antigen is currently unknown. The CDR3 contains 15 residues. After removal of 7 bases from V and 4 bases from J, the junction contained 4 bases not matched to a gene. Constant-segment primers were used for 5'RACE, and the resulting TCR alpha and TCR beta cDNA libraries carried sample barcodes and UMIs. Each CDR3 protein gets one entry after TCRdb re-called the 5' RACE reads with MiXCR. Of around 300,000 distinct CDR3 sequences in the sample, roughly 8.2% were seen once. Broader study findings: Clones contracting over day 15 to 85 were CD4/CD8 balanced, with later expanders leaning CD4+. Some responding clones appeared in pre-infection memory, suggesting cross-reactive memory joined.

The chain employs TRBV12-3 or TRBV12-4 and TRBJ1-6; 10 nucleotides align to TRBD1. The receptor was isolated from a young man who had mild COVID-19 (a few samples of this study predate the infection). Cell type and time point are not known. The sample consisted of PBMCs or a T cell subset sorted from them (not recorded which). The CDR3 nucleotides are TGTGCCAGCACTTTGGACAGGGGGTATAATTCACCCCTCCACTTT. Protein: CASTLDRGYNSPLHF.